This T cell receptor beta chain is from a study of OX40 agonist ivuxolimab in advanced cancers. Study as a whole: Every patient in dose escalation had hepatocellular carcinoma, melanoma, renal cell or head and neck cancer. One patient with hepatocellular carcinoma and two with cutaneous melanoma, three in all, had partial responses. Study-wide points: Researchers did not establish what antigens the expanded peripheral T cells target.

As concerns this clone: Its antigen is as yet unknown.

Germline V CDR1 and CDR2: MNHEY, SMNVEV (reference sequence). The CDR3 is 14 amino acids. The junction had 8 bases not matched to a gene; V was cut back by 2 bases and J by 8 bases. The assay was immunoSEQ multiplex PCR, and TCRdb's table has in-frame clones only and misses some. The sample contains around 34,000 clones, nearly 85% of which appear only once. The chain links TRBV27 to TRBJ1-2; 7 bases align to TRBD1. Sequencing used CD4+ or CD8+ T cells sorted from blood, obtained in a trial of the OX40 agonist ivuxolimab. This TCR was recovered from an adult with an advanced solid tumor such as melanoma, head and neck, liver or kidney cancer. This CDR3 reads CASSLNLGGGGYTF. CDR3 bases: TGTGCCAGCAGTTTAAATCTAGGGGGCGGCGGCTACACCTTC.